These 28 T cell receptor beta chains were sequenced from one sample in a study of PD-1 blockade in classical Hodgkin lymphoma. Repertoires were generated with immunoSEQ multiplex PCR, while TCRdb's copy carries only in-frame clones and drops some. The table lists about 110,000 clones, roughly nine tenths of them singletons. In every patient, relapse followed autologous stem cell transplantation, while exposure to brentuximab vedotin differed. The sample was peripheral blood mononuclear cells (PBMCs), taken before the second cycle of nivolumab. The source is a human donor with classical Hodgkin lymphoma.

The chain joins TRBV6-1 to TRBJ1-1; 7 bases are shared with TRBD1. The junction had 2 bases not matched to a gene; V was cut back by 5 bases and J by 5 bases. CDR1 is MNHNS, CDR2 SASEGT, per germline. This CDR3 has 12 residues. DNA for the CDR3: TGTGCCAGCAGTCAGGGGGTGACTGAAGCTTTCTTT. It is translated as CASSQGVTEAFF.

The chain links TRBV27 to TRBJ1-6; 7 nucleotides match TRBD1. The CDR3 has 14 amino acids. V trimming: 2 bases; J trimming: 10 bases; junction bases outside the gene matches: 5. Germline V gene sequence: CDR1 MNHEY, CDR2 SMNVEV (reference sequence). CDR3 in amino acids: CASSLGQVGSPLHF. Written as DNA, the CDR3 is TGTGCCAGCAGTTTAGGACAGGTCGGATCACCCCTCCACTTT.

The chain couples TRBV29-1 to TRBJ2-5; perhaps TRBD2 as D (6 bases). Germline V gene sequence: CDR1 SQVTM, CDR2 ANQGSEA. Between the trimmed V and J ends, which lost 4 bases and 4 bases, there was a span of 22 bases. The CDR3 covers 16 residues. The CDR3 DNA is TGCAGCGTTGTGGGGCGGGAAATCCACCCGGGAGAGACCCAGTACTTC. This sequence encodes CSVVGREIHPGETQYF.

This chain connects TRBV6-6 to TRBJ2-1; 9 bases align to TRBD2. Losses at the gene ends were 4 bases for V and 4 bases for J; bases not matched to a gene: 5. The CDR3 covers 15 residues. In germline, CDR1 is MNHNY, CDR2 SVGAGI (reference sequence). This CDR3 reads CASSSRLAEYNEQFF. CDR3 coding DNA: TGTGCCAGCAGTTCGCGACTAGCGGAGTACAATGAGCAGTTCTTC.

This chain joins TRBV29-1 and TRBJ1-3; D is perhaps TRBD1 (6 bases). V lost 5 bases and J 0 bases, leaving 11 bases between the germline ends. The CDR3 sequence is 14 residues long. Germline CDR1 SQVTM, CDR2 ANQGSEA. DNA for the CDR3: TGCAGCGTTCGGACAGCAAGCTCTGGAAACACCATATATTTT. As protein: CSVRTASSGNTIYF.

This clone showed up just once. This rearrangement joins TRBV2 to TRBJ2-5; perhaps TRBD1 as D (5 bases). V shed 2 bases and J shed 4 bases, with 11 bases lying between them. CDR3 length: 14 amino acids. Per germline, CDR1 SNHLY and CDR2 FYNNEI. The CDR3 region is CASSERQRPETQYF. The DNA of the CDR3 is TGTGCCAGCAGTGAAAGACAGCGACCAGAGACCCAGTACTTC.

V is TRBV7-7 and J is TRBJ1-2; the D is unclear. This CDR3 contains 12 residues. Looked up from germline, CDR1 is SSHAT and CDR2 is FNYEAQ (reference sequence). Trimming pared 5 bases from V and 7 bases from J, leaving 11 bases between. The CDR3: CASSRGEAGYTF. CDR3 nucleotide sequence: TGTGCCAGCAGCCGAGGAGAAGCTGGCTACACCTTC.

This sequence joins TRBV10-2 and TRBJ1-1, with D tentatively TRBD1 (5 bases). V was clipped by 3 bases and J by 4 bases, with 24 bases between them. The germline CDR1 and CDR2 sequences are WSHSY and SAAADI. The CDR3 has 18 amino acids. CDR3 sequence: CASSEGAGAGSWGTEAFF. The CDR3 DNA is TGCGCCAGCAGTGAAGGGGCAGGAGCGGGGTCGTGGGGCACTGAAGCTTTCTTT.

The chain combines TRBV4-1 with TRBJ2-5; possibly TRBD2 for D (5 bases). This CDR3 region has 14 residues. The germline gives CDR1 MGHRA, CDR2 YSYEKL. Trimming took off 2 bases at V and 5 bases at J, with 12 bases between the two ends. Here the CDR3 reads CASSQWERGETQYF. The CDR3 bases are TGCGCCAGCAGCCAATGGGAGAGAGGGGAGACCCAGTACTTC.

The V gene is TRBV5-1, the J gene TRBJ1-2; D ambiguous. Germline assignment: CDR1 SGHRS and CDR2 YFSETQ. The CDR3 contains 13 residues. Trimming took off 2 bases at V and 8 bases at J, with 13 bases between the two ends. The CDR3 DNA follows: TGCGCCAGCAGCTTAGAAAACCCGGGGGGCTACACCTTC. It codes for CASSLENPGGYTF.

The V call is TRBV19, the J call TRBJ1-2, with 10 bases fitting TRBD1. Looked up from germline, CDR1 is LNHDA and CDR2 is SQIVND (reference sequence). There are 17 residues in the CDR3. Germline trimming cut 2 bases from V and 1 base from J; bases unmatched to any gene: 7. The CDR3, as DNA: TGTGCCAGTAGTATATTCGACAGGGGGCGCGGTAACTATGGCTACACCTTC. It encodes CASSIFDRGRGNYGYTF. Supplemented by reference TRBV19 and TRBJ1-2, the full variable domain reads DGGITQSPKYLFRKEGQNVTLSCEQNLNHDAMYWYRQDPGQGLRLIYYSQIVNDFQKGDIAEGYSVSREKKESFPLTVTSAQKNPTAFYLCASSIFDRGRGNYGYTFGSGTRLTVV.

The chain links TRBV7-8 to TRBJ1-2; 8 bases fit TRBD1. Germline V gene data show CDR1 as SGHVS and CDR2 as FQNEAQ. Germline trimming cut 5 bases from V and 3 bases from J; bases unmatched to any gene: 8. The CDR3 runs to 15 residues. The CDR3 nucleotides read TGTGCCAGCAGCATAACGGGACAGGACTACTATGGCTACACCTTC. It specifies CASSITGQDYYGYTF. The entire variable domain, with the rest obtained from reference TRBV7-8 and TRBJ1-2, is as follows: GAGVSQSPRYKVAKRGQDVALRCDPISGHVSLFWYQQALGQGPEFLTYFQNEAQLDKSGLPSDRFFAERPEGSVSTLKIQRTQQEDSAVYLCASSITGQDYYGYTFGSGTRLTVV.

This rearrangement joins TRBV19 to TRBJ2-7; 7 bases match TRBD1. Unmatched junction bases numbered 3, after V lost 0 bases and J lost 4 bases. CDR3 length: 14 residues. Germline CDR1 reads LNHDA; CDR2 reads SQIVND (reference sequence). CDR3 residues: CASSIEGGGYEQYF. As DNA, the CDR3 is TGTGCCAGTAGTATAGAAGGGGGCGGATACGAGCAGTACTTC.

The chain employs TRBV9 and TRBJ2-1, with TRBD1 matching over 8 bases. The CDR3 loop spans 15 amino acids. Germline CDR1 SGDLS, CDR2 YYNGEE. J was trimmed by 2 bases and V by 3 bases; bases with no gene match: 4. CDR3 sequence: CASSAGTGTYNEQFF. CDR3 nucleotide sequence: TGTGCCAGCAGCGCCGGGACAGGAACCTACAATGAGCAGTTCTTC.

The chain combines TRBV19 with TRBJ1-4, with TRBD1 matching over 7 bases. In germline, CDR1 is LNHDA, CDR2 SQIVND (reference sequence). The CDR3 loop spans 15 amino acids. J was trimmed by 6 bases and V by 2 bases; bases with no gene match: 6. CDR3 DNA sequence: TGTGCCAGTAGTATATCCGGCAGGGGGGATGAAAAACTGTTTTTT. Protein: CASSISGRGDEKLFF.

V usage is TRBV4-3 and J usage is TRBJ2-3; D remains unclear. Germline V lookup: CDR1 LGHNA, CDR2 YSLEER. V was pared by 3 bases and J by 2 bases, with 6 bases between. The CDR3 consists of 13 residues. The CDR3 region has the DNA TGCGCCAGCAGCCAGGTCCACACAGATACGCAGTATTTT. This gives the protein CASSQVHTDTQYF.

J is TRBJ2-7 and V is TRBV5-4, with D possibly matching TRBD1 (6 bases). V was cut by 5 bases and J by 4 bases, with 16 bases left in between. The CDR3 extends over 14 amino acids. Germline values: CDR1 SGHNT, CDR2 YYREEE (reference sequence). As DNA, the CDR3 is TGTGCCAGCAGTTACGGAGGCCAGGGGTACGAGCAGTACTTC. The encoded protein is CASSYGGQGYEQYF.

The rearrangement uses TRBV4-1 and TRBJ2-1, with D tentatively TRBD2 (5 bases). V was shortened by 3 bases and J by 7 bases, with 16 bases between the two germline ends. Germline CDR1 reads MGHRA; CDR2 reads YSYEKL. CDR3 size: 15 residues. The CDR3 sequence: CASSQGGRGKNEQFF. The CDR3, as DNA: TGCGCCAGCAGCCAGGGTGGACGGGGAAAAAATGAGCAGTTCTTC.

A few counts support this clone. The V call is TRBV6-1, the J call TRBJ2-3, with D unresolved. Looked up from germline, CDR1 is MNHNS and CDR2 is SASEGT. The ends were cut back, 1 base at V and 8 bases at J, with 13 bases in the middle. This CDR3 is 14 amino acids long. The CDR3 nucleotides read TGTGCCAGCAGTGAAGATGGCAATTCGCTTACGCAGTATTTT. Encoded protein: CASSEDGNSLTQYF.

CDR3 sequence reads: CASSQDRDRFREQYF. In DNA, the CDR3 is TGCGCCAGCAGCCAAGACAGGGACAGGTTTCGCGAGCAGTACTTC. The chain uses TRBV4-1 and TRBJ2-7; 8 positions agree with TRBD1. The CDR3 consists of 15 residues. CDR1 and CDR2 (germline): MGHRA, YSYEKL. The trim removed 0 bases at V and 6 bases at J, leaving 7 bases unmatched.

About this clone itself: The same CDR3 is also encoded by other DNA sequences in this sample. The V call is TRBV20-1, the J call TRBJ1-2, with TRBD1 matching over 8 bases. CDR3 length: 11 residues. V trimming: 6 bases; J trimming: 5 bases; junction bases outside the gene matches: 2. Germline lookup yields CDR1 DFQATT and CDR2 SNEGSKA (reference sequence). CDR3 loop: CSARQGYGYTF. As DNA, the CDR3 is TGCAGTGCGAGACAGGGGTATGGCTACACCTTC.

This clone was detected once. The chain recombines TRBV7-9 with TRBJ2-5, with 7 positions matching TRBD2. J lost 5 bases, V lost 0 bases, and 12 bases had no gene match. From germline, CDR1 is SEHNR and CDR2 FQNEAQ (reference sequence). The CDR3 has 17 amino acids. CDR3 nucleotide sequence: TGTGCCAGCAGCTTAGCGCGGGGGATACGGAGGTCGGAGACCCAGTACTTC. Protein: CASSLARGIRRSETQYF.

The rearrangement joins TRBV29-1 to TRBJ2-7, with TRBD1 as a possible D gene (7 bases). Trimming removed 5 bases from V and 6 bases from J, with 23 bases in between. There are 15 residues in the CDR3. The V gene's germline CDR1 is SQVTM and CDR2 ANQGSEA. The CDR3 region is CSVSSGGWRTGEQYF. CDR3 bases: TGCAGCGTTTCCTCAGGGGGGTGGAGGACGGGCGAGCAGTACTTC.

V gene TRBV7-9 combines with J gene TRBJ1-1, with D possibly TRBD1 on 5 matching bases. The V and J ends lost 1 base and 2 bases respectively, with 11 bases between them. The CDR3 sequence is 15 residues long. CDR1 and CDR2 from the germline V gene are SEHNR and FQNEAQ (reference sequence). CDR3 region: CASSLVAGANTEAFF. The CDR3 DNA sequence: TGTGCCAGCAGCTTAGTGGCCGGGGCCAACACTGAAGCTTTCTTT. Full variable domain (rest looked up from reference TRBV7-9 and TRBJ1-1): DTGVSQNPRHKITKRGQNVTFRCDPISEHNRLYWYRQTLGQGPEFLTYFQNEAQLEKSRLLSDRFSAERPKGSFSTLEIQRTEQGDSAMYLCASSLVAGANTEAFFGQGTRLTVV.

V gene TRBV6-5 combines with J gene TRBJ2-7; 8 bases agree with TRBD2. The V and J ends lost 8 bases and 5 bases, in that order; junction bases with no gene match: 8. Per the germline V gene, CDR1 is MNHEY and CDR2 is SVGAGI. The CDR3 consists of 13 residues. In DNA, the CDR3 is TGTGCCAGCTGGAGCGGGAGTATCAACGAGCAGTACTTC. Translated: CASWSGSINEQYF.

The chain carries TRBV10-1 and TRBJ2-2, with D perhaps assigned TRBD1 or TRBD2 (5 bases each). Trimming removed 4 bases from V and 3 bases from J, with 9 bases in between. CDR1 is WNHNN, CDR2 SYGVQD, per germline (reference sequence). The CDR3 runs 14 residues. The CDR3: CASSVLGDTGELFF. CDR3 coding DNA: TGCGCCAGCAGTGTGCTGGGGGACACCGGGGAGCTGTTTTTT.

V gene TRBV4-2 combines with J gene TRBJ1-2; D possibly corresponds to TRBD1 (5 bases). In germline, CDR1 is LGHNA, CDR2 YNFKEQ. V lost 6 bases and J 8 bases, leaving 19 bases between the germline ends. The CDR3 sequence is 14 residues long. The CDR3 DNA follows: TGTGCCAGCAGACTCGTCGGGGGTCGTCGGGGCTACACCTTC. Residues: CASRLVGGRRGYTF.

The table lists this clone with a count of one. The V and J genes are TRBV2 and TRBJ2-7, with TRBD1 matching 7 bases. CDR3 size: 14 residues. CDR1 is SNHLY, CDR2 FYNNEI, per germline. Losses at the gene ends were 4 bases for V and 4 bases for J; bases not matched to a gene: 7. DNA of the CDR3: TGTGCCAGCAGTGCCCGGGACAGAAGATACGAGCAGTACTTC. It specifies CASSARDRRYEQYF.